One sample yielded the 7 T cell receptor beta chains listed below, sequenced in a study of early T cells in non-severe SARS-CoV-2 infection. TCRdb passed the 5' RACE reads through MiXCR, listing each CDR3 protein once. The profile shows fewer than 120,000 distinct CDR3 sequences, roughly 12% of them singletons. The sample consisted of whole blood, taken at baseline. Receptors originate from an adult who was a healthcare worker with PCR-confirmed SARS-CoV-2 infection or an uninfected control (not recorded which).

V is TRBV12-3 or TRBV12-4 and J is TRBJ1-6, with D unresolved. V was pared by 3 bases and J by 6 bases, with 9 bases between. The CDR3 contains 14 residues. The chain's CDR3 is CASSFGLRNSPLHF. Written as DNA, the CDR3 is TGTGCCAGCAGTTTCGGACTGCGTAATTCACCCCTCCACTTT.

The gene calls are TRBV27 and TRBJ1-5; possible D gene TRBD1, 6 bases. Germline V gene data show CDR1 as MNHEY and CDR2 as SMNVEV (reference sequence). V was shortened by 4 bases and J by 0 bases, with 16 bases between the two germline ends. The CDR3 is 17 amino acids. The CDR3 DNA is TGTGCCAGCAGTTCCTGGGGCAGGGGTCATAGCAATCAGCCCCAGCATTTT. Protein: CASSSWGRGHSNQPQHF.

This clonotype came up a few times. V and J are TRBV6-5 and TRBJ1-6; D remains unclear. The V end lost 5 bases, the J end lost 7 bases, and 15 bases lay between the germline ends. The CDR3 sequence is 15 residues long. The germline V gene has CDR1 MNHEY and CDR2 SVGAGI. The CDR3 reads CASSPLPIPNSPLHF. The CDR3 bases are TGTGCCAGCAGTCCTCTGCCCATTCCCAATTCACCCCTCCACTTT.

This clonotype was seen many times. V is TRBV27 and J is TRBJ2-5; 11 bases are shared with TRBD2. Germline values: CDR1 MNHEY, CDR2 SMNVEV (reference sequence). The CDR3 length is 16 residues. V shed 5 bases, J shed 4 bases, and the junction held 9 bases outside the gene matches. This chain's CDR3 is CASSLGLAGGGETQYF. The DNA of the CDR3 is TGTGCCAGCAGTCTAGGGCTAGCGGGAGGCGGAGAGACCCAGTACTTC.

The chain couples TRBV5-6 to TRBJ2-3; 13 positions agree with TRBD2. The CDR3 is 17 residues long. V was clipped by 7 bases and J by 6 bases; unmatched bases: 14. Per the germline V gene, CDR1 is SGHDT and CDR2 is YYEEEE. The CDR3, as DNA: TGTGCCAGCGGACTAGCGGGAGTGCTCAAAGATCCGGATACGCAGTATTTT. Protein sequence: CASGLAGVLKDPDTQYF.

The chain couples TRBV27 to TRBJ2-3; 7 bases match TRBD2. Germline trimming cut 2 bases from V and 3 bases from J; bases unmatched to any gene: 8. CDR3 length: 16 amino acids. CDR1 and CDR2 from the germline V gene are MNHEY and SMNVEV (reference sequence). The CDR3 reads CASSLNGAGETDTQYF. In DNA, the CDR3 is TGTGCCAGCAGTTTAAATGGCGCGGGAGAAACAGATACGCAGTATTTT.

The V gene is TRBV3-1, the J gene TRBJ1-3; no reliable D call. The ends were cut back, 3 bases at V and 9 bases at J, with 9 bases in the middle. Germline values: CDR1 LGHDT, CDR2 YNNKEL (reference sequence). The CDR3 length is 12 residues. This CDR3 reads CASSHASTTIYF. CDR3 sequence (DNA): TGTGCCAGCAGCCACGCCTCGACCACCATATATTTT.